Listed here are 6 T cell receptor beta chains from one sample, sequenced in a study of OX40 agonist ivuxolimab in advanced cancers. Method: immunoSEQ multiplex PCR; TCRdb's copy keeps in-frame clones and lacks some. The table lists around 18,000 clones, roughly 91% of them singletons, with roughly 49% in the top ten. Sequencing used CD4+ or CD8+ T cells sorted from blood, obtained in a trial of the OX40 agonist ivuxolimab. These TCRs come from an adult with an advanced solid tumor such as melanoma, head and neck, liver or kidney cancer.

The gene calls are TRBV9 and TRBJ2-5, with D maybe TRBD1 (5 bases). Trimming removed 2 bases at V and 7 bases at J, with 21 bases between. The CDR3 is 16 residues long. Per germline, CDR1 SGDLS and CDR2 YYNGEE. The CDR3 DNA is TGTGCCAGCAGCGTCGACGACAGAGGCCCATCAGGGACCCAGTACTTC. Translated: CASSVDDRGPSGTQYF.

About this clone itself: The junction departs from the called germline gene at one end, perhaps through a read error. This sequence joins TRBV7-7 and TRBJ2-7; D is possibly TRBD2 (5 bases). This CDR3 region has 13 residues. CDR1 and CDR2 from the germline V gene are SSHAT and FNYEAQ (reference sequence). The DNA for the CDR3 is TGTGCTAGCAGCTTAGCGTTAGGGAACGAGCAGTACTTC. It specifies CASSLALGNEQYF.

The chain links TRBV25-1 to TRBJ2-5; TRBD1 is a possible D gene (5 bases). The germline CDR1 and CDR2 sequences are MGHDK and SYGVNS. This CDR3 contains 15 residues. Trimming removed 0 bases at V and 7 bases at J, with 15 bases between. CDR3 residues: CASSEYQGAVGTQYF. In DNA form, the CDR3 reads TGTGCCAGCAGTGAATACCAGGGTGCAGTGGGGACCCAGTACTTC.

The chain is built from TRBV7-2 and TRBJ1-2; no definite D call. The germline gives CDR1 SGHTA, CDR2 FQGNSA. CDR3 length equals 14 residues. V was pared by 2 bases and J by 5 bases, with 12 bases between. The CDR3 DNA sequence: TGTGCCAGCAGCTTACAGGTATTTTCGTATGGCTACACCTTC. Protein product: CASSLQVFSYGYTF.

A remark on this clone: An end of the junction differs from the germline gene, which may be a read error. V gene TRBV7-4 combines with J gene TRBJ1-1, with 8 bases matching TRBD1. The germline V gene encodes CDR1 SGHVT and CDR2 SQSDAQ. The CDR3 spans 13 residues. The CDR3 loop reads CASSLDREAEAFF. In DNA form, the CDR3 reads TGTGCTAGCAGTTTGGACAGGGAGGCTGAAGCTTTCTTT.

The chain combines TRBV7-9 with TRBJ2-1; the match to TRBD1 covers 7 bases. After removal of 4 bases from V and 4 bases from J, the junction contained 1 base not matched to a gene. The CDR3 runs 13 residues. Germline lookup yields CDR1 SEHNR and CDR2 FQNEAQ (reference sequence). The chain's CDR3 is CASSWGQYNEQFF. CDR3 DNA sequence: TGTGCCAGCAGCTGGGGACAGTACAATGAGCAGTTCTTC.